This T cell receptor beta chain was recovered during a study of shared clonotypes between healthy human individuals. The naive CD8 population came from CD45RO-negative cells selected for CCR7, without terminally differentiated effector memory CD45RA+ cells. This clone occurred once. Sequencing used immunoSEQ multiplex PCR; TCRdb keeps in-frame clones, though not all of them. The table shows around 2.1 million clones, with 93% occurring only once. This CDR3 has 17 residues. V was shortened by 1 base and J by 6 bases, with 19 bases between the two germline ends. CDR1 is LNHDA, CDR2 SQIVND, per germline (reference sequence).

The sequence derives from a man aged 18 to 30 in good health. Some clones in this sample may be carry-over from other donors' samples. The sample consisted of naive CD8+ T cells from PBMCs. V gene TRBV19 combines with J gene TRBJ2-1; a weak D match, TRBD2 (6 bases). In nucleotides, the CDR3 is TGTGCCAGTAGTATAGTCCCAATAGCGGTCCGGGGCAATGAGCAGTTCTTC. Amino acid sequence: CASSIVPIAVRGNEQFF.